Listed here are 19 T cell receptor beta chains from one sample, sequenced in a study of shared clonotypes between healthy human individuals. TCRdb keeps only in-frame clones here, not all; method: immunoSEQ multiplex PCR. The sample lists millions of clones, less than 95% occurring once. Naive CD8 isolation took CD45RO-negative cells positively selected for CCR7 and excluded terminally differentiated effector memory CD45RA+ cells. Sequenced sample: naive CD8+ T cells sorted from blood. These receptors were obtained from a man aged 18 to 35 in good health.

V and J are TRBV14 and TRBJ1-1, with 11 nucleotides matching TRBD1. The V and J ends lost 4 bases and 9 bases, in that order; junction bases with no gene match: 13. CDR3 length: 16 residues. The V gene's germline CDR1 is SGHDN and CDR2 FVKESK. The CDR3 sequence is CASSPRTGGSSWKAFF. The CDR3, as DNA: TGTGCCAGCAGCCCCAGGACAGGGGGCAGCTCTTGGAAAGCTTTCTTT.

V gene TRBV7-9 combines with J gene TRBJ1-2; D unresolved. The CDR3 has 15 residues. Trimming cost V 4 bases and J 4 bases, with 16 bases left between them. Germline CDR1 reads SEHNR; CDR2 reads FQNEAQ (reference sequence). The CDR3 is CASSSPSRTVYGYTF. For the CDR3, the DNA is TGTGCCAGCAGCTCGCCGAGCAGGACTGTCTATGGCTACACCTTC.

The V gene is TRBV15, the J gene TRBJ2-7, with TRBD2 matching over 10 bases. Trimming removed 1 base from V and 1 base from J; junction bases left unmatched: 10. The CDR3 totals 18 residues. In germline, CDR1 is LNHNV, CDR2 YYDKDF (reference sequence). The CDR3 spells CATSRGPGTSAGSYEQYF. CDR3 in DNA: TGTGCCACCAGCAGAGGTCCCGGGACTAGCGCGGGATCCTACGAGCAGTACTTC. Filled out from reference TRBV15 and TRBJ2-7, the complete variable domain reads DAMVIQNPRYQVTQFGKPVTLSCSQTLNHNVMYWYQQKSSQAPKLLFHYYDKDFNNEADTPDNFQSRRPNTSFCFLDIRSPGLGDTAMYLCATSRGPGTSAGSYEQYFGPGTRLTVT.

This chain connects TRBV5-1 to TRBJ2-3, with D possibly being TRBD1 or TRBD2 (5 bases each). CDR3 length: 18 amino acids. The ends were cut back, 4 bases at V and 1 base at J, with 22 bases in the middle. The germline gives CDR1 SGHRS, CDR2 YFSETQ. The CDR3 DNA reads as TGCGCCAGCAGCCTTACGCTCCAGGTGGGGGAGCGCACAGATACGCAGTATTTT. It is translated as CASSLTLQVGERTDTQYF.

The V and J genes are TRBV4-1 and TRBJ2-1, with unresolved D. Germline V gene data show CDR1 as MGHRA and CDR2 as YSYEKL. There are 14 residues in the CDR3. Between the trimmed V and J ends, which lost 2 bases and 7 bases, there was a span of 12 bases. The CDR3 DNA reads TGCGCCAGCAGCCAAAGGACCCAAGGAAATGAGCAGTTCTTC. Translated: CASSQRTQGNEQFF.

CDR3 DNA: TGTGCCTCCGACAGGAACACTGAAGCTTTCTTT. It yields the protein CASDRNTEAFF. The chain recombines TRBV30 with TRBJ1-1; D is possibly TRBD1 (5 bases). The germline CDR1 and CDR2 sequences are GTSNPN and SVGIG (reference sequence). This CDR3 spans 11 amino acids. Trimming took off 7 bases at V and 1 base at J, with 7 bases between the two ends.

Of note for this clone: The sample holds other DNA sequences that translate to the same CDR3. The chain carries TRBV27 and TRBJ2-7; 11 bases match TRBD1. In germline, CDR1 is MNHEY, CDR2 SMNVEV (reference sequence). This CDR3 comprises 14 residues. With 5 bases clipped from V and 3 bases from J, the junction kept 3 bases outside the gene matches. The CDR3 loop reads CASSPGQGVYEQYF. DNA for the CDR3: TGTGCCAGCAGTCCGGGACAGGGGGTCTACGAGCAGTACTTC.

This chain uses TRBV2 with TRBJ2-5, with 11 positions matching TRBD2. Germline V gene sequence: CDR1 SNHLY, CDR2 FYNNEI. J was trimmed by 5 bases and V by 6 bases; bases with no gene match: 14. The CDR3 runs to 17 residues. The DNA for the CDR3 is TGTGCCAGCAGGCCTCCTAGCGGGGGGCTGCTCGGGGAGACCCAGTACTTC. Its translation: CASRPPSGGLLGETQYF.

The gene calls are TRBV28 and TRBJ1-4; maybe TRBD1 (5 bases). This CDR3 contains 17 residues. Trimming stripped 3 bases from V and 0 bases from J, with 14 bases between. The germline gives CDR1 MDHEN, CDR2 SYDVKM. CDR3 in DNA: TGTGCCAGCAGTTTGGGGGAACTTGGGACAACTAATGAAAAACTGTTTTTT. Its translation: CASSLGELGTTNEKLFF.

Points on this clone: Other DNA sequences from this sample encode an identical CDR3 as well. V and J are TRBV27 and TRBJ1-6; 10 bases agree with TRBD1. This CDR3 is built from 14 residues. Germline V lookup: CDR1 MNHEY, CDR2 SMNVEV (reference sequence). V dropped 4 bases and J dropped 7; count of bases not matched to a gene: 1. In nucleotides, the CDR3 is TGTGCCAGCAGTTGGACAGGGGGGAATTCACCCCTCCACTTT. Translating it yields CASSWTGGNSPLHF.

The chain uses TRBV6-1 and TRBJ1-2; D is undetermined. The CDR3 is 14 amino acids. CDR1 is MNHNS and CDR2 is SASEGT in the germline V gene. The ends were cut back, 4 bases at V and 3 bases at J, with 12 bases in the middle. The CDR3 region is CASSGRLSYYGYTF. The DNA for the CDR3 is TGTGCCAGCAGTGGGCGTTTGAGCTACTATGGCTACACCTTC.

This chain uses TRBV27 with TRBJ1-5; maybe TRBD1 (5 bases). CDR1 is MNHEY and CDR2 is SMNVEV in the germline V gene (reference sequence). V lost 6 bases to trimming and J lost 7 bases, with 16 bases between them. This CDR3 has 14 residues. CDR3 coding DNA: TGTGCCAGCAGACCCGGGACGTCGGGGCAGCCCCAGCATTTT. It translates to CASRPGTSGQPQHF.

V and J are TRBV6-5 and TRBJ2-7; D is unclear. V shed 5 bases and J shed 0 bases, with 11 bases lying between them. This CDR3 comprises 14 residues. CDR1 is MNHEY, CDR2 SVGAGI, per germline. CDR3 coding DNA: TGTGCCAGCAGTCCAGATACATACTCCTACGAGCAGTACTTC. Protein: CASSPDTYSYEQYF.

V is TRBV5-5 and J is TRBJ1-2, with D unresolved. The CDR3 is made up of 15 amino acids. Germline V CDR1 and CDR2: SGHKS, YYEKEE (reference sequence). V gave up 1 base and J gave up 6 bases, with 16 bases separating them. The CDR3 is CASSLRSDDWDGYTF. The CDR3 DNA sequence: TGTGCCAGCAGCTTGAGGTCTGACGACTGGGATGGCTACACCTTC.

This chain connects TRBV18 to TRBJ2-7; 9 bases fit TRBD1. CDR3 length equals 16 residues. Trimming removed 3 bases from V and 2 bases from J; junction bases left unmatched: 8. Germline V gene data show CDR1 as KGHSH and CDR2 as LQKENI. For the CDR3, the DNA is TGTGCCAGCTCACCTCAGGCCGGGACAGGGACCTACGAGCAGTACTTC. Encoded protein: CASSPQAGTGTYEQYF.

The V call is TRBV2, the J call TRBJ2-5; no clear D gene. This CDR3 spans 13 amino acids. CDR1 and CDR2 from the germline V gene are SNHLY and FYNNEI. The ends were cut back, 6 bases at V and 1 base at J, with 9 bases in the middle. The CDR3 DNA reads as TGTGCCAGCAGGGACGCGGTCCAAGAGACCCAGTACTTC. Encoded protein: CASRDAVQETQYF.

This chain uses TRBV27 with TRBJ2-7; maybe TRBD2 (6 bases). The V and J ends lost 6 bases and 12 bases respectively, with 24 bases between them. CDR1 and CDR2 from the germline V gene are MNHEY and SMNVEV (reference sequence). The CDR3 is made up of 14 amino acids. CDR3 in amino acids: CASRIRGSGRGLYF. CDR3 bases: TGTGCCAGCAGAATACGGGGTAGCGGACGAGGGCTGTACTTC.

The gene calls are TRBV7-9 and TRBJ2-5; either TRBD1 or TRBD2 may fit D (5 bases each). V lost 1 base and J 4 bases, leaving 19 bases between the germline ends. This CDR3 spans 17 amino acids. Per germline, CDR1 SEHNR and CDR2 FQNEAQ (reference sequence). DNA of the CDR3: TGTGCCAGCAGCTTAGGGGCGGCGAGGGGCCGGTTAGAGACCCAGTACTTC. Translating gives CASSLGAARGRLETQYF.

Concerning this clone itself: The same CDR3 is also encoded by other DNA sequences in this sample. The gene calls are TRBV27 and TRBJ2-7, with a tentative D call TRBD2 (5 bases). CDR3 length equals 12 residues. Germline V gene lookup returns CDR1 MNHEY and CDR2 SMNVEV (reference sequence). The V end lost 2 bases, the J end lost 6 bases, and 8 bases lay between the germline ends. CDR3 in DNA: TGTGCCAGCAGTTTACTAGCTGGCGAGCAGTACTTC. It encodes CASSLLAGEQYF.